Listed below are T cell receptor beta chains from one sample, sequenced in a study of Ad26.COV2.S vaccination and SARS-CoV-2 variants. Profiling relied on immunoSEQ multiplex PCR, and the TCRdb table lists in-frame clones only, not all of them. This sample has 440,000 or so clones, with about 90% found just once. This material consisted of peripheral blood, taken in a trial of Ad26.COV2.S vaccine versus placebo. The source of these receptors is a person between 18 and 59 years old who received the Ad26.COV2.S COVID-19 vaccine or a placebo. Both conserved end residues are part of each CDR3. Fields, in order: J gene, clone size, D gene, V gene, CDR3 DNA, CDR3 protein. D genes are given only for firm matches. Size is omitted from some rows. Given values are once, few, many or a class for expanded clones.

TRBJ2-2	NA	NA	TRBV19	TGTGCCAGTACCAGGACCGTCCGCGGGGAGCTGTTTTTT	CASTRTVRGELFF
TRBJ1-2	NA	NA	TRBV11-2	TGTGCCAGCAGCTTAGAGGGGGGCTACACCTTC	CASSLEGGYTF
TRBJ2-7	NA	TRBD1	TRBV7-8	TGTGCCAGCAGCTTAGCGGGCGCAGGACAGGGCTACGAGCAGTACTTC	CASSLAGAGQGYEQYF
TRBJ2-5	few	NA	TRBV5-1	TGCGCCAGCAGCTTGGGTTTGTTGGGGGCTCGAGAGACCCAGTACTTC	CASSLGLLGARETQYF
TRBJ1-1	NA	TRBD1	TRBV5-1	TGCGCCAGCAGCTTGCTGTCAGGGGGCTCGAACACTGAAGCTTTCTTT	CASSLLSGGSNTEAFF
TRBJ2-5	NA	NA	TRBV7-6	TGTGCCAGCAGCCCTCTATCGGAGACCCAGTACTTC	CASSPLSETQYF
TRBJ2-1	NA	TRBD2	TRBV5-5	TGTGCCAGCAGCTTGGCTAGCGGGGAAACCTACAATGAGCAGTTCTTC	CASSLASGETYNEQFF
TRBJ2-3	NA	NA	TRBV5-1	TGCGCCAGCAGCTTGATTGGGCTAGCCGCAGATACGCAGTATTTT	CASSLIGLAADTQYF
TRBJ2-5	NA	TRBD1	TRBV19	TGTGCCAGTAGTATAAGTAGGGGGCACGACGGTAAAAAAGAGACCCAGTACTTC	CASSISRGHDGKKETQYF
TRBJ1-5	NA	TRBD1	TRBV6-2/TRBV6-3	TGTGCCAGCAGTATCAAATATACAGGGGACAATCAGCCCCAGCATTTT	CASSIKYTGDNQPQHF
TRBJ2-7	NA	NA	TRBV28	TGTGCCAGCAACAAAGGGTTTTTGGGGCAGTACTTC	CASNKGFLGQYF
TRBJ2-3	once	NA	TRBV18	TGTGCCAGCTCACCACCGGGGGCTGGGAGAACTAGCACAGATACGCAGTATTTT	CASSPPGAGRTSTDTQYF
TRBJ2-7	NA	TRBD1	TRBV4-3	TGCGCCAGCAGCCCGGGACAGGGGTCGTACGAGCAGTACTTC	CASSPGQGSYEQYF
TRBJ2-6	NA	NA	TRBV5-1	TGCGCCAGCAGGCACCCCGGGGGCATAGTTGGCATCGCTGGGGCCAACGTCCTGACTTTC	CASRHPGGIVGIAGANVLTF
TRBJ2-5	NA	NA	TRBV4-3	TGCGCCAGCAGCCAAGATCCCCCTGCGGATAAGACCCAGTACTTC	CASSQDPPADKTQYF
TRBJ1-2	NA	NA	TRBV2	TGTGCCAGCAGTGAACGGCAGGTCTATGGCTACACCTTC	CASSERQVYGYTF
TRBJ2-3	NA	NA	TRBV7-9	TGTGCCAGCAGCTTAGCGACAGCCGGAGATACGCAGTATTTT	CASSLATAGDTQYF
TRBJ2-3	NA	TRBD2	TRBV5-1	TGCGCCAGCAGCTTAGAAACTAGCGGGGGCACAGATACGCAGTATTTT	CASSLETSGGTDTQYF
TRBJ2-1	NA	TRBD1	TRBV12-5	TGTGCTAGTGGTGCGGGACAGGGGTCCTGGAATGAGCAGTTCTTC	CASGAGQGSWNEQFF
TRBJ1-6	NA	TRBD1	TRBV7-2	TGTGCCAGCAGGCCGGACAGGGTGTCACCCCTCCACTTT	CASRPDRVSPLHF
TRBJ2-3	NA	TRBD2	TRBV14	TGTGCCAGCAGCGAAAGACTAGCGGGGGCAGATACGCAGTATTTT	CASSERLAGADTQYF
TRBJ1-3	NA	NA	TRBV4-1	TGCGCCAGCAGCCAAGAGAATTCGGGGGCGCTTGGAAACACCATATATTTT	CASSQENSGALGNTIYF
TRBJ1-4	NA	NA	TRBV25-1	TGTGCCAGCAGTGAAGTAGGGAAACGTAATGAAAAACTGTTTTTT	CASSEVGKRNEKLFF
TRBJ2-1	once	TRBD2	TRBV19	TGTGCCAGTTCCCTAGCGGGGGGCCCCCTGGAGTTCTTC	CASSLAGGPLEFF
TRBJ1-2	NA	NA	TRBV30	TGTGCTTTGGAGTGGGGGGGAGGATCTGGCTACACCTTC	CALEWGGGSGYTF
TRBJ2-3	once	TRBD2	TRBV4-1	TGCGCCAGCAGCCAAGATAAGGCTAGCGGGGGGGCCGCTGGTGACACAGATACGCAGTATTTT	CASSQDKASGGAAGDTDTQYF
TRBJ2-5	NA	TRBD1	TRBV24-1	TGTGCCACCAGTGATGGACAGGTTAAAGAGACCCAGTACTTC	CATSDGQVKETQYF
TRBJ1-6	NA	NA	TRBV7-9	TGTGCCAGCAGCTTCGGTCAGGGATTTTATAATTCACCCCTCCACTTT	CASSFGQGFYNSPLHF
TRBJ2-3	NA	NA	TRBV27	TGTGCCAGCAGTTTTGCCGGGCCCCCCACAGATACGCAGTATTTT	CASSFAGPPTDTQYF